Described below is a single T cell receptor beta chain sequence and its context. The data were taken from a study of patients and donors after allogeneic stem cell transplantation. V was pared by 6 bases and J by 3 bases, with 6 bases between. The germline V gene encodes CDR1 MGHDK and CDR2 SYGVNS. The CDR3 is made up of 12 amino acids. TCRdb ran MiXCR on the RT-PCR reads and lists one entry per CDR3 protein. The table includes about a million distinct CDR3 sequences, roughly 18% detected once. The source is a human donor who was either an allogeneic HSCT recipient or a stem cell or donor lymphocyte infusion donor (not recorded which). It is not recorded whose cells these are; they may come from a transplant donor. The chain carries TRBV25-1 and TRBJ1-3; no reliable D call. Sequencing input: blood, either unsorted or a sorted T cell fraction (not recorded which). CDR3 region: CASSQNGNTIYF. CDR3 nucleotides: TGTGCCAGCAGCCAGAATGGAAACACCATATATTTT.